This is a list of T cell receptor beta chains from one sample in a study of cytomegalovirus exposure and HLA in healthy donors. Sequenced by immunoSEQ multiplex PCR; TCRdb stores in-frame clones only, minus some. The sample comprises about 140,000 clones, 65% to 85% of which are singletons, and approximately 0.97% rests with the top ten. Sequenced: PBMCs. The receptors here all came from a man between 18 and 29 years old in good health and CMV-seronegative. Both conserved end residues are part of each CDR3. A D gene is named only where the DNA matches it firmly. Only part of the rows carry a size: once, few, many, or a class if the clone is expanded.

D gene: TRBD1; clone size: NA; V gene: TRBV6-5; J gene: TRBJ2-1; CDR3 DNA: TGTGCCAGCAGTTACTTTAAACCGGGACAGGTCAATGAGCAGTTCTTC; CDR3 protein: CASSYFKPGQVNEQFF
D gene: NA; clone size: NA; V gene: TRBV19; J gene: TRBJ1-3; CDR3 DNA: TGTGCCAGTAGTATGGTGACTGTTAGCTCTGGAAACACCATATATTTT; CDR3 protein: CASSMVTVSSGNTIYF
D gene: NA; clone size: NA; V gene: TRBV30; J gene: TRBJ1-3; CDR3 DNA: TGTGCCTGGAGAAATGACAACTCTGGAAACACCATATATTTT; CDR3 protein: CAWRNDNSGNTIYF
D gene: NA; clone size: NA; V gene: TRBV7-9; J gene: TRBJ1-1; CDR3 DNA: TGTGCCAGCAGCCCCCTTTTGGACATTTTTGAAGCTTTCTTT; CDR3 protein: CASSPLLDIFEAFF
D gene: NA; clone size: NA; V gene: TRBV27; J gene: TRBJ2-1; CDR3 DNA: TGTGCCAGCAGTTTGACCGGACACCCATACAATGAGCAGTTCTTC; CDR3 protein: CASSLTGHPYNEQFF
D gene: TRBD1; clone size: NA; V gene: TRBV11-2; J gene: TRBJ2-1; CDR3 DNA: TGTGCCAGCAGCTCCGGGGACAGGCCCGATGGTGAGCAGTTCTTC; CDR3 protein: CASSSGDRPDGEQFF
D gene: NA; clone size: NA; V gene: TRBV7-8; J gene: TRBJ1-1; CDR3 DNA: TGTGCCAGCAGCTTACGAAGGAGCACTGAAGCTTTCTTT; CDR3 protein: CASSLRRSTEAFF
D gene: TRBD1; clone size: NA; V gene: TRBV6-1; J gene: TRBJ1-2; CDR3 DNA: TGTGCCAGCAGTGAATTGACAGGGTATGGCTACACCTTC; CDR3 protein: CASSELTGYGYTF
D gene: TRBD1; clone size: once; V gene: TRBV4-3; J gene: TRBJ2-6; CDR3 DNA: TGCGCCAGCAGTTCTGGACAGGCCATCTCTGGGGCCAACGTCCTGACTTTC; CDR3 protein: CASSSGQAISGANVLTF
D gene: NA; clone size: NA; V gene: TRBV18; J gene: TRBJ1-1; CDR3 DNA: TGTGCCAGCTCACACGGAAGAACGACTCAACCTGAAGCTTTCTTT; CDR3 protein: CASSHGRTTQPEAFF
D gene: NA; clone size: NA; V gene: TRBV4-1; J gene: TRBJ2-1; CDR3 DNA: TGCGCCAGCAGCCATACAGGTCCGATAGGAGATGAGCAGTTCTTC; CDR3 protein: CASSHTGPIGDEQFF
D gene: NA; clone size: NA; V gene: TRBV7-2; J gene: TRBJ1-2; CDR3 DNA: TGTGCCAGCAGCCCGCAGGGGTCGGGGCCCGGCTACACCTTC; CDR3 protein: CASSPQGSGPGYTF
D gene: NA; clone size: NA; V gene: TRBV5-1; J gene: TRBJ2-4; CDR3 DNA: TGCGCCAGCAGCTTAATGGTGACAGACAAAAACATTCAGTACTTC; CDR3 protein: CASSLMVTDKNIQYF
D gene: TRBD1; clone size: NA; V gene: TRBV4-3; J gene: TRBJ2-1; CDR3 DNA: TGCGCCAGCAGCCAAGATTACGGGACAGGGAGGGATGGCTACAATGAGCAGTTCTTC; CDR3 protein: CASSQDYGTGRDGYNEQFF
D gene: NA; clone size: NA; V gene: TRBV9; J gene: TRBJ2-1; CDR3 DNA: TGTGCCAGCAGCGCCGGGATCCCCTCCTACAATGAGCAGTTCTTC; CDR3 protein: CASSAGIPSYNEQFF
D gene: NA; clone size: few; V gene: TRBV18; J gene: TRBJ2-5; CDR3 DNA: TGTGCCAGCTCACCACTGTATTACAACCAAGAGACCCAGTACTTC; CDR3 protein: CASSPLYYNQETQYF
D gene: TRBD2; clone size: NA; V gene: TRBV7-7; J gene: TRBJ2-7; CDR3 DNA: TGTGCTAGCAGCCGGGGGGACGGACCATACTACGAGCAGTACTTC; CDR3 protein: CASSRGDGPYYEQYF
D gene: TRBD1; clone size: NA; V gene: TRBV27; J gene: TRBJ1-4; CDR3 DNA: TGTGCCAGCAATCGACAGGGCCCTAATGAAAAACTGTTTTTT; CDR3 protein: CASNRQGPNEKLFF
D gene: NA; clone size: NA; V gene: TRBV6-5; J gene: TRBJ1-2; CDR3 DNA: TGTGCCAGCAGTTACTTATCTAACTATGGCTACACCTTC; CDR3 protein: CASSYLSNYGYTF
D gene: TRBD2; clone size: NA; V gene: TRBV7-9; J gene: TRBJ2-6; CDR3 DNA: TGTGCCAGCAGCAGGACTAGCGGGGGGTATTCCTCTGGGGCCAACGTCCTGACTTTC; CDR3 protein: CASSRTSGGYSSGANVLTF
D gene: NA; clone size: NA; V gene: TRBV7-9; J gene: TRBJ1-2; CDR3 DNA: TGTGCCAGCACCCTTCGACAGGACTATGGCTACACCTTC; CDR3 protein: CASTLRQDYGYTF
D gene: TRBD1; clone size: NA; V gene: TRBV2; J gene: TRBJ1-2; CDR3 DNA: TGTGCCAGCAGTTTCGGACAGGGGAGTAACTATGGCTACACCTTC; CDR3 protein: CASSFGQGSNYGYTF
D gene: NA; clone size: NA; V gene: TRBV14; J gene: TRBJ1-6; CDR3 DNA: TGTGCCAGCAGCCGAATCAATCGAGGTTCACCCCTCCACTTT; CDR3 protein: CASSRINRGSPLHF
D gene: NA; clone size: NA; V gene: TRBV7-7; J gene: TRBJ1-6; CDR3 DNA: TGTGCTAGCAGCCAAGACAGCGGGAATTCACCCCTCCACTTT; CDR3 protein: CASSQDSGNSPLHF
D gene: TRBD1; clone size: few; V gene: TRBV6-1; J gene: TRBJ1-6; CDR3 DNA: TGTGCCAGCAGTGGGCGGGACAGGGGTAATTCACCCCTCCACTTT; CDR3 protein: CASSGRDRGNSPLHF
D gene: NA; clone size: NA; V gene: TRBV5-4; J gene: TRBJ1-2; CDR3 DNA: TGTGCCAGCAGCTTGGGATGGGGGGGCGATGGCTACACCTTC; CDR3 protein: CASSLGWGGDGYTF